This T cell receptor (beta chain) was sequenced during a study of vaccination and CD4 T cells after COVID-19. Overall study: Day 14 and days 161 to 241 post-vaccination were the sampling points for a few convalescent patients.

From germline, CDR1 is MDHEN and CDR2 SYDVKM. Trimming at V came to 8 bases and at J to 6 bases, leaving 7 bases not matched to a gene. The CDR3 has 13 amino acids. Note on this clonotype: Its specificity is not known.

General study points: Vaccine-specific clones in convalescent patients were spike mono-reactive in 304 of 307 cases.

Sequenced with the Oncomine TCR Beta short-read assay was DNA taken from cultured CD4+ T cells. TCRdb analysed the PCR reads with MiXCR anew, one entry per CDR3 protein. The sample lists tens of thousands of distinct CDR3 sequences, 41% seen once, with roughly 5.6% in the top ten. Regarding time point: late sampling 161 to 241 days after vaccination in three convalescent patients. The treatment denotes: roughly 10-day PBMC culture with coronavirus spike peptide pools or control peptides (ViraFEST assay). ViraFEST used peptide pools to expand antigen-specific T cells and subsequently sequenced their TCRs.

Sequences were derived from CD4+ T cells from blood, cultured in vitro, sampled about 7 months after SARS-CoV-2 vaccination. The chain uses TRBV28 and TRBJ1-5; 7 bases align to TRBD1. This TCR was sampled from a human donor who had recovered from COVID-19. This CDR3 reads CASLGGQSQPQHF. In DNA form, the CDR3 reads TGTGCCAGCCTTGGGGGACAGAGTCAGCCCCAGCATTTT. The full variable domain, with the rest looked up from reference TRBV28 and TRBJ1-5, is DVKVTQSSRYLVKRTGEKVFLECVQDMDHENMFWYRQDPGLGLRLIYFSYDVKMKEKGDIPEGYSVSREKKERFSLILESASTNQTSMYLCASLGGQSQPQHFGDGTRLSIL.